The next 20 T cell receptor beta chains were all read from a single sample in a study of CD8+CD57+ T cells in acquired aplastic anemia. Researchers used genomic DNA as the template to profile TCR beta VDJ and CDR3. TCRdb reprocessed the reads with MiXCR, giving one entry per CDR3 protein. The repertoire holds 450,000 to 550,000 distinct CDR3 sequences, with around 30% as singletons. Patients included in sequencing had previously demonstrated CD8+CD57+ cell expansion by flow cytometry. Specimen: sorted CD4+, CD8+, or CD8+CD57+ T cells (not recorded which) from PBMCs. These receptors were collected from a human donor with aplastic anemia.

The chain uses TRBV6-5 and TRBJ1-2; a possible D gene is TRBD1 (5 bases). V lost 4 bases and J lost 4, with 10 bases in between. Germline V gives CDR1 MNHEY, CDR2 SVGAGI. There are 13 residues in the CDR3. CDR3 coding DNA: TGTGCCAGCAGTTTTCAGGGCGGCTATGGCTACACCTTC. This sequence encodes CASSFQGGYGYTF.

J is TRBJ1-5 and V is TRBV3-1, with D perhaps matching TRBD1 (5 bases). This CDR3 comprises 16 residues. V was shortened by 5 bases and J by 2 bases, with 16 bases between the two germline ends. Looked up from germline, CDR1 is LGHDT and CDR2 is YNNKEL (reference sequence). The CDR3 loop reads CASSNMGGGGNQPQHF. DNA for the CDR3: TGTGCCAGCAGCAACATGGGGGGAGGCGGCAATCAGCCCCAGCATTTT.

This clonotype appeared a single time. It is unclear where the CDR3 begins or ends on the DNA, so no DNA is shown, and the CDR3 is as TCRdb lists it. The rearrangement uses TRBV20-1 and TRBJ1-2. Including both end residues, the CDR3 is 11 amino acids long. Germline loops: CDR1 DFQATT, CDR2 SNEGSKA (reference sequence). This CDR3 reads CSAATNYGCTF.

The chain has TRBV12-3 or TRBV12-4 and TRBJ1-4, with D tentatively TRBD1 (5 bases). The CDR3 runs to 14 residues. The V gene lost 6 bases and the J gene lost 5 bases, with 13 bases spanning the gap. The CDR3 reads CASSLRGENEKLFF. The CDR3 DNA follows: TGTGCCAGCAGCCTAAGAGGGGAAAATGAAAAACTGTTTTTT.

The CDR3 coding sequence is TGTGCCAGCAGTGTTACAGGGGCTGGAAACACCATATATTTT. Protein: CASSVTGAGNTIYF. The chain is built from TRBV6-1 and TRBJ1-3; 7 nucleotides agree with TRBD1. CDR3 size: 14 residues. Germline CDR1 and CDR2: MNHNS and SASEGT. Trimming removed 4 bases from V and 2 bases from J; junction bases left unmatched: 2.

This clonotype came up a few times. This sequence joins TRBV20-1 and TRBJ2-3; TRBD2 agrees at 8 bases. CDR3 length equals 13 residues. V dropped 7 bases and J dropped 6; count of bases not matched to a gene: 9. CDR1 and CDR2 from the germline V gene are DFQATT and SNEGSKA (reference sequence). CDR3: CSGGTGRADTQYF. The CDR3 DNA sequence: TGCAGTGGGGGGACCGGGAGGGCCGATACGCAGTATTTT.

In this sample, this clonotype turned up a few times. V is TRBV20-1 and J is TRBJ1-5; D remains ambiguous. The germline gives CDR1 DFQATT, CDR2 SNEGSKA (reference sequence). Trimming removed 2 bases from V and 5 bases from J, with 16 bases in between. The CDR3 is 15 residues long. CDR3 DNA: TGCAGTGCTAGACCAAAGCAAAGCCCGCATCAGCCCCAGCATTTT. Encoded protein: CSARPKQSPHQPQHF.

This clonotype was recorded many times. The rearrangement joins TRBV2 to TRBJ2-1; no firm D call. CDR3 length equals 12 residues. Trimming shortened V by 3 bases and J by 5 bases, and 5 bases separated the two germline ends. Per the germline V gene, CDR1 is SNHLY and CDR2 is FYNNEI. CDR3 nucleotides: TGTGCCAGCAGTGACAGGAACAATGAGCAGTTCTTC. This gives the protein CASSDRNNEQFF.

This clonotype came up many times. CDR3 DNA: TGTGCCAGCAGCTTAGATGGCACCGGGGAGCTGTTTTTT. Its translation is CASSLDGTGELFF. The chain carries TRBV7-8 and TRBJ2-2; D unresolved. V dropped 1 base and J dropped 4 bases, with 4 bases sitting between them. Germline V CDR1 and CDR2: SGHVS, FQNEAQ. The CDR3 consists of 13 residues.

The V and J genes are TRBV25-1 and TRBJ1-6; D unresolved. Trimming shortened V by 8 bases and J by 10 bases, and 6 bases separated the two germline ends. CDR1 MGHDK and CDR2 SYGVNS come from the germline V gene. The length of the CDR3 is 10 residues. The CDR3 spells CASLGSPLHF. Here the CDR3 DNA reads TGTGCCAGCCTGGGATCACCCCTCCACTTT.

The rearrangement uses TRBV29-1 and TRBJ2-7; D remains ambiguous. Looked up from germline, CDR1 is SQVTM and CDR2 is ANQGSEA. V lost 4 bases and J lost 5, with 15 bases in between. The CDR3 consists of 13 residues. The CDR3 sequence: CSVGVNIGHEQYF. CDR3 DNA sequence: TGCAGCGTTGGGGTAAACATCGGCCACGAGCAGTACTTC.

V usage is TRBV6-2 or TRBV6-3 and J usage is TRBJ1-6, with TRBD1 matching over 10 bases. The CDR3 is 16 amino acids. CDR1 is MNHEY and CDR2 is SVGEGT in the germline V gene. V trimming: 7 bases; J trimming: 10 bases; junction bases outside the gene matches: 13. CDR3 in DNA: TGTGCCAGCAATGATCCGGGACAGGGGATTTTGTCACCCCTCCACTTT. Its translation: CASNDPGQGILSPLHF.

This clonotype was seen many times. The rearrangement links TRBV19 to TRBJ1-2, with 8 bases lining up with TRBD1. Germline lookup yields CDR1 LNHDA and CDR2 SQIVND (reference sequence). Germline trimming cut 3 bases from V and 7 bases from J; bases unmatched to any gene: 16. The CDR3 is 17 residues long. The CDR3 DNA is TGTGCCAGTAGTATGAGGGCAGGGGGCGTCGGTTTCTCTGGCTACACCTTC. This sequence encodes CASSMRAGGVGFSGYTF. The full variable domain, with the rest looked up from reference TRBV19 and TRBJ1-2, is DGGITQSPKYLFRKEGQNVTLSCEQNLNHDAMYWYRQDPGQGLRLIYYSQIVNDFQKGDIAEGYSVSREKKESFPLTVTSAQKNPTAFYLCASSMRAGGVGFSGYTFGSGTRLTVV.

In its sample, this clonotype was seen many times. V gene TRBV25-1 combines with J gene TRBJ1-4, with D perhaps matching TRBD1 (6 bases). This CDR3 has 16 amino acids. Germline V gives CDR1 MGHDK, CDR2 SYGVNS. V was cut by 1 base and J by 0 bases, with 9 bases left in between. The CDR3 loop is CASSESTGTTNEKLFF. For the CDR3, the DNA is TGTGCCAGCAGTGAATCTACAGGGACAACTAATGAAAAACTGTTTTTT. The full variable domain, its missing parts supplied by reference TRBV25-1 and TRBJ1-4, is EADIYQTPRYLVIGTGKKITLECSQTMGHDKMYWYQQDPGMELHLIHYSYGVNSTEKGDLSSESTVSRIRTEHFPLTLESARPSHTSQYLCASSESTGTTNEKLFFGSGTQLSVL.

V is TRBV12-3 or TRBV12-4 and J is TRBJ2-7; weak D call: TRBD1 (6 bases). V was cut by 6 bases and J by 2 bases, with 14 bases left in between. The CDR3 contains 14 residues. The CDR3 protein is CASRDRDTTYEQYF. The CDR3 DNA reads TGTGCCAGCAGGGACCGGGACACCACCTACGAGCAGTACTTC.

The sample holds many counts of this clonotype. The CDR3 loop is CAISESDAGGGYTF. CDR3 in DNA: TGTGCCATCAGTGAGTCGGATGCAGGGGGCGGCTACACCTTC. The chain employs TRBV10-3 and TRBJ1-2; 8 bases align to TRBD1. The CDR3 totals 14 residues. Trimming removed 0 bases from V and 8 bases from J; junction bases left unmatched: 5. Germline V gene data show CDR1 as ENHRY and CDR2 as SYGVKD.

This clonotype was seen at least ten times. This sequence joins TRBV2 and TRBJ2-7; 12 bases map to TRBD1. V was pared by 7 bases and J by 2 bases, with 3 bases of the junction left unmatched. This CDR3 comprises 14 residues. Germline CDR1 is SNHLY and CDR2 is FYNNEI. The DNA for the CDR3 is TGTGCCAGCAATAGGGACAGGGGGCCCTACGAGCAGTACTTC. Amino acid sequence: CASNRDRGPYEQYF.

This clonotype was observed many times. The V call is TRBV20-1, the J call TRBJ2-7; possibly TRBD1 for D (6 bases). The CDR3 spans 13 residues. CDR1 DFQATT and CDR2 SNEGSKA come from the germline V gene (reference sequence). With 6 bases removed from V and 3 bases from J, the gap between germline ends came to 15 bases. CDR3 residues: CSAPGQSGYEQYF. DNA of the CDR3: TGCAGTGCCCCCGGACAGTCAGGCTACGAGCAGTACTTC.

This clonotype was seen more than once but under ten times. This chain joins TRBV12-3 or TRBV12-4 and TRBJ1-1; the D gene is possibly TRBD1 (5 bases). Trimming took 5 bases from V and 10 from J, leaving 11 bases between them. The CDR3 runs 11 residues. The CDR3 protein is CASSNKRGAFF. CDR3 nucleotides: TGTGCCAGCAGTAATAAAAGGGGAGCTTTCTTT.

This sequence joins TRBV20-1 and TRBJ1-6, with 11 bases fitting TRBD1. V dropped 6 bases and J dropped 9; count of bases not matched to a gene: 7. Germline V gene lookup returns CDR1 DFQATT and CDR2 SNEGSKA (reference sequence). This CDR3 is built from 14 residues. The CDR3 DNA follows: TGCAGTGCGCGGACAGGGGGCCGGATTTCACCCCTCCACTTT. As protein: CSARTGGRISPLHF.